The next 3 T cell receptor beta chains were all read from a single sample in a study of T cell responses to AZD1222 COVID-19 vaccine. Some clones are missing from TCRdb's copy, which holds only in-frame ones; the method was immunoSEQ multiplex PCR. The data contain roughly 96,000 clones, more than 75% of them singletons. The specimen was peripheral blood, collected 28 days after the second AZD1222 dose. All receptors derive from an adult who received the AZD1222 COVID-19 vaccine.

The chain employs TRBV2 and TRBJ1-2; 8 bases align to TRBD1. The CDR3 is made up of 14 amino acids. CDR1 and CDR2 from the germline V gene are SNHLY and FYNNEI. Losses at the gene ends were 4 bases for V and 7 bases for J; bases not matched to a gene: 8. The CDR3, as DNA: TGTGCCAGCAGTGTCACAGGGGGAACGAGTGGCTACACCTTC. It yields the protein CASSVTGGTSGYTF.

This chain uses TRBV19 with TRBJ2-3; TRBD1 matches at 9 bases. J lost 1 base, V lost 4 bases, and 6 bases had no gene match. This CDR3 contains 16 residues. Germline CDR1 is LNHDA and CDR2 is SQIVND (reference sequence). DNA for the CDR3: TGTGCCAGTAGTAAGGCGAGGACAGGGGGCACAGATACGCAGTATTTT. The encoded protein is CASSKARTGGTDTQYF.

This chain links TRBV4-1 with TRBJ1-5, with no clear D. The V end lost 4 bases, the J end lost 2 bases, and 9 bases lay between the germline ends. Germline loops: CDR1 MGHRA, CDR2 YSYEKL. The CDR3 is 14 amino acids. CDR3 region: CASSRGRRNQPQHF. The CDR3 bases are TGCGCCAGCAGCCGAGGACGCCGCAATCAGCCCCAGCATTTT.